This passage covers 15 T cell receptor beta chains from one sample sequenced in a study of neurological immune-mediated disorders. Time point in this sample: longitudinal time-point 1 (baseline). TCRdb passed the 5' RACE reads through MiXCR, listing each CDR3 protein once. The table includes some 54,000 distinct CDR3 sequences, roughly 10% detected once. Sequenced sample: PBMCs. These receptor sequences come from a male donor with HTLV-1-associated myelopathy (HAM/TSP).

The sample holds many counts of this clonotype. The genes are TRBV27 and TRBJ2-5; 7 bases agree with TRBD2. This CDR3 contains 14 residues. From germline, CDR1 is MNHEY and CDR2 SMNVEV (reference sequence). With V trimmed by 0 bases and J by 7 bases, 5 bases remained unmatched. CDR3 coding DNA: TGTGCCAGCAGTTTATCGGGCAGGGAGGGGACCCAGTACTTC. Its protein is CASSLSGREGTQYF.

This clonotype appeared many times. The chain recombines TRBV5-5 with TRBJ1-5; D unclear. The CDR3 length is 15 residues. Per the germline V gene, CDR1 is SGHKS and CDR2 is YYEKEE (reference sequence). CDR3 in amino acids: CDPPLRPYSNQPQHF. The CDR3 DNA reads TGTGATCCCCCGCTCAGACCTTATAGCAATCAGCCCCAGCATTTT.

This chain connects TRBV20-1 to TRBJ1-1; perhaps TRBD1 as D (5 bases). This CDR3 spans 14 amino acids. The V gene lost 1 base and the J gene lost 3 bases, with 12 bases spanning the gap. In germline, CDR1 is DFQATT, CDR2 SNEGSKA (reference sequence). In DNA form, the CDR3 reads TGCAGTGCTAGAGTTGGGCGGGGGGACACTGAAGCTTTCTTT. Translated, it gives CSARVGRGDTEAFF.

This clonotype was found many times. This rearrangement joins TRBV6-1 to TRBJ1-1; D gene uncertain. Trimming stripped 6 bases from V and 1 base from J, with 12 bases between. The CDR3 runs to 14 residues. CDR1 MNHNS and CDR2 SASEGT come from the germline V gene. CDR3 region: CASRVTNSNTEAFF. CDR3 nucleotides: TGTGCCAGCAGAGTGACAAACTCGAACACTGAAGCTTTCTTT.

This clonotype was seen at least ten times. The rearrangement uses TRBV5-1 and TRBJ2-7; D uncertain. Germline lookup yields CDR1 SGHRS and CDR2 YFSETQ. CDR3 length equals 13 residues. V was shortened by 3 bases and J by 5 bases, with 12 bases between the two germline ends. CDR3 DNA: TGCGCCAGCAGCTCTGGGGTGGGAAACGAGCAGTACTTC. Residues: CASSSGVGNEQYF.

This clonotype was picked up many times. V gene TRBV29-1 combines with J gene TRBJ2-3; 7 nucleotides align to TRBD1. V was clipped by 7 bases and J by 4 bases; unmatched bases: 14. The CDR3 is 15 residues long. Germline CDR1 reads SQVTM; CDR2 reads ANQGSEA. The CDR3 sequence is CSEGTTGTAADTQYF. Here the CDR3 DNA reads TGCAGCGAAGGAACGACCGGGACAGCAGCAGATACGCAGTATTTT.

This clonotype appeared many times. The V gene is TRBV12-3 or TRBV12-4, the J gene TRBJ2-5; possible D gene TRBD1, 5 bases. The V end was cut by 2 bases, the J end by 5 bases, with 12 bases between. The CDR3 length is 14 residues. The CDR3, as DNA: TGTGCCAGCAGTTTACAGGGTTCGATTGAGACCCAGTACTTC. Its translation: CASSLQGSIETQYF.

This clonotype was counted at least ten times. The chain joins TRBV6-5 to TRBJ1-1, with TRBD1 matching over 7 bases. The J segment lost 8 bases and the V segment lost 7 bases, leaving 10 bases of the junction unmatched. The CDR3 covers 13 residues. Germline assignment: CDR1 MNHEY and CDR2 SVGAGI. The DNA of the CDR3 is TGTGCCAGCACAATTAGCGGGACAGCCGAAGCTTTCTTT. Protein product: CASTISGTAEAFF.

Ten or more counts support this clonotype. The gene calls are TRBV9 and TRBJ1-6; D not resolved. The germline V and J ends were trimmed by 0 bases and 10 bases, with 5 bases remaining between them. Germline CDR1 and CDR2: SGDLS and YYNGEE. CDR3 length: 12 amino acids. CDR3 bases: TGTGCCAGCAGCGTAGCGGGCTCACCCCTCCACTTT. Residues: CASSVAGSPLHF. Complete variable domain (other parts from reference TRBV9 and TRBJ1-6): DSGVTQTPKHLITATGQRVTLRCSPRSGDLSVYWYQQSLDQGLQFLIQYYNGEERAKGNILERFSAQQFPDLHSELNLSSLELGDSALYFCASSVAGSPLHFGNGTRLTVT.

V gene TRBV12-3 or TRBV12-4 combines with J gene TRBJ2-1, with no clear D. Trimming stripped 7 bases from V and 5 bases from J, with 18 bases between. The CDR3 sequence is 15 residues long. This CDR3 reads CASIPRASLHNEQFF. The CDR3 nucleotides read TGTGCCAGCATTCCCCGAGCGTCACTACACAATGAGCAGTTCTTC.

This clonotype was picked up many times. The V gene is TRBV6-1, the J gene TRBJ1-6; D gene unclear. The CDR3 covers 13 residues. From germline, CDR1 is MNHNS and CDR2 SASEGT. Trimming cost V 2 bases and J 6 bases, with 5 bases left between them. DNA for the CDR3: TGTGCCAGCAGTGAACAGTTTAATTCACCCCTCCACTTT. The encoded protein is CASSEQFNSPLHF.

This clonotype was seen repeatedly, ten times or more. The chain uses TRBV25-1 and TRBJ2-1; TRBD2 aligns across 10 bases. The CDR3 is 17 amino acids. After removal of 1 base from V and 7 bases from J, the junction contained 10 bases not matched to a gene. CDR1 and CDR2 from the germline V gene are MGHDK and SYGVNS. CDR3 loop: CASSEFFIAGGINEQFF. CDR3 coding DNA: TGTGCCAGCAGTGAATTCTTTATAGCGGGGGGAATAAATGAGCAGTTCTTC. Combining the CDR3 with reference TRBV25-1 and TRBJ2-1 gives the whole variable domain EADIYQTPRYLVIGTGKKITLECSQTMGHDKMYWYQQDPGMELHLIHYSYGVNSTEKGDLSSESTVSRIRTEHFPLTLESARPSHTSQYLCASSEFFIAGGINEQFFGPGTRLTVL.

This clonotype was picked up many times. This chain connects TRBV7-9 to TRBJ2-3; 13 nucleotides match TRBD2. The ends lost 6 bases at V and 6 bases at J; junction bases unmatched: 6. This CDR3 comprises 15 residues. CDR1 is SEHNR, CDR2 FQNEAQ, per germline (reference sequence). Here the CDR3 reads CASSRGLAGEDTQYF. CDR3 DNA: TGTGCCAGCAGTCGCGGACTAGCGGGGGAGGATACGCAGTATTTT.

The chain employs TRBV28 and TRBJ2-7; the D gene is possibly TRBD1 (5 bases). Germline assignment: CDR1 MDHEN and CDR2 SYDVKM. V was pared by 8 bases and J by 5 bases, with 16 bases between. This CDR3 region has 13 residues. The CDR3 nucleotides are TGTGCCAGCCGTCGAGGCAGGGTGAACGAGCAGTACTTC. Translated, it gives CASRRGRVNEQYF.

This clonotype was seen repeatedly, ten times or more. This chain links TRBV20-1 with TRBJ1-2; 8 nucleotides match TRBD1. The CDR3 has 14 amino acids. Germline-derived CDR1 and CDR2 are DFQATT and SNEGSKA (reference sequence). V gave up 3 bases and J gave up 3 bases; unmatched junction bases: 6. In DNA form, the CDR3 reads TGCAGTGCTAGTGGTGCAGGGGGCGACTATGGCTACACCTTC. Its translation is CSASGAGGDYGYTF.